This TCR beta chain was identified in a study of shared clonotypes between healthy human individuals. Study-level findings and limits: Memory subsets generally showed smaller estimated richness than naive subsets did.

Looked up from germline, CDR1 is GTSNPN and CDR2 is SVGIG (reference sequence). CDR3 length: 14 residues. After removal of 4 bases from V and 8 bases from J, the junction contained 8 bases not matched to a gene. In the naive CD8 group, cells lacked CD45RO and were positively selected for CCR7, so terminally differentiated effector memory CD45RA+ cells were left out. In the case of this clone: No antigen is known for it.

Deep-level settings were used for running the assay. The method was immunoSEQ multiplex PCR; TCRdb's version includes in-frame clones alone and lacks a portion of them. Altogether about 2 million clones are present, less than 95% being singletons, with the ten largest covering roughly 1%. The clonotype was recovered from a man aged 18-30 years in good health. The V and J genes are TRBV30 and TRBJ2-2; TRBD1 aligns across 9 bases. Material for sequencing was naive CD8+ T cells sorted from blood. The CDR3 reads CAWTGTGHGGELFF. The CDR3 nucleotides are TGTGCCTGGACCGGGACAGGGCACGGGGGGGAGCTGTTTTTT. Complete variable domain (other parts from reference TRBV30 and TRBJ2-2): SQTIHQWPATLVQPVGSPLSLECTVEGTSNPNLYWYRQAAGRGLQLLFYSVGIGQISSEVPQNLSASRPQDRQFILSSKKLLLSDSGFYLCAWTGTGHGGELFFGEGSRLTVL.